This T cell receptor (beta chain) comes out of a study of CD8+ T cells in alopecia areata. Study conclusions and caveats: The study found TCR sharing across patients less clear than in mice, possibly for HLA reasons. Tofacitinib did not eliminate many expanded lesional clones from scalp or blood. Since there was just one nonresponder, nobody can yet say how baseline CD8+ expansion ties to response.

Treatment of the sample: oral pan-JAK inhibitor, 5-10 mg twice daily. Obtained from alopecia areata patients were lesional scalp punch biopsies along with peripheral blood. This CDR3 has 17 residues. Deletions cut 0 bases from V and 5 bases from J, with 19 bases between. CDR1 and CDR2 (germline): SGHRS, YFSETQ. Reverse transcribed after extraction, RNA yielded cDNA as the sequencing template. Libraries were prepared by immunoSEQ multiplex PCR; TCRdb keeps only in-frame clonotypes and omits some of them. This sample has more than 150,000 clones, with about 60% found just once. About this clone itself: The antigen remains undetermined.

Sample: CD4+ T cells sorted from blood, taken at week 4, from a patient treated with tofacitinib. This clonotype was obtained from a human donor with alopecia areata. This chain uses TRBV5-1 with TRBJ2-3; D is perhaps TRBD1 or TRBD2 (5 bases each). The CDR3: CASSLAKGRIQEDTQYF. In nucleotides, the CDR3 is TGCGCCAGCAGCTTGGCCAAGGGACGGATCCAGGAAGATACGCAGTATTTT.